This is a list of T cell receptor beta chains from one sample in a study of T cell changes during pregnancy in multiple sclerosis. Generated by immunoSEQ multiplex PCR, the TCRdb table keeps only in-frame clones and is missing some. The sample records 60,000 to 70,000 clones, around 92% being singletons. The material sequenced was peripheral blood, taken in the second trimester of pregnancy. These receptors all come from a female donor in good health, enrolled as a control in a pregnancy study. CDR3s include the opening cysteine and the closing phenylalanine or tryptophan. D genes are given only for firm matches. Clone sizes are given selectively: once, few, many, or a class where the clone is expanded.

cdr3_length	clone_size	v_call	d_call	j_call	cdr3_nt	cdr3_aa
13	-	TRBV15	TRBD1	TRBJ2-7	TGTGCCACTGAGGGACAGACCTCCTACGAGCAGTACTTC	CATEGQTSYEQYF
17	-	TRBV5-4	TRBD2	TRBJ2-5	TGTGCCAGCAGCTTGCCTAGCGGGGCCCTACGGGGAGAGACCCAGTACTTC	CASSLPSGALRGETQYF
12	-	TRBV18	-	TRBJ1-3	TGTGCCAGCTCACCCCCAGAAAACACCATATATTTT	CASSPPENTIYF
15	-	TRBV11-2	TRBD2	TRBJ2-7	TGTGCCAGCAGCCCCCGGGGGGGCCTAATCTACGAGCAGTACTTC	CASSPRGGLIYEQYF
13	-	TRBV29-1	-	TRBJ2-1	TGCAGCGGGGGGAGCGCGGGGATCAATGAGCAGTTCTTC	CSGGSAGINEQFF
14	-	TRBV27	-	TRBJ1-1	TGTGCCAGCAGTTCCCAGGGATGGGGCACTGAAGCTTTCTTT	CASSSQGWGTEAFF
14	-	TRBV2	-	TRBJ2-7	TGTGCCAGCAGGGTAATACAGGGAACCTACGAGCAGTACTTC	CASRVIQGTYEQYF
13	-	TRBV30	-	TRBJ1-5	TGTGCCTGGGCTCAAGGGGTCGCTCAGCCCCAGCATTTT	CAWAQGVAQPQHF
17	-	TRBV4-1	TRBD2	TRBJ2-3	TGCGCCAGCAGCCAAGGGGAGGAGGGAGGGCCTACAGATACGCAGTATTTT	CASSQGEEGGPTDTQYF
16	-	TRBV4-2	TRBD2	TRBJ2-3	TGTGCCAGCAGCCAATATAGCGGGGGGGCCATAAATCCGCAGTATTTT	CASSQYSGGAINPQYF
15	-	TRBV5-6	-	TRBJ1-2	TGTGCCAGCAGCTTGGATGCGGGACCGGACTATGGCTACACCTTC	CASSLDAGPDYGYTF
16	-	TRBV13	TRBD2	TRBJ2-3	TGTGCCAGCAGCTTAGTGGGCGGGGGGCTTACAGATACGCAGTATTTT	CASSLVGGGLTDTQYF
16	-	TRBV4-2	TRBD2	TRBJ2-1	TGTGCCAGCAGCTCGCAAAGGACTAGCGGGTACAATGAGCAGTTCTTC	CASSSQRTSGYNEQFF
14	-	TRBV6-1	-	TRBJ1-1	TGTGCCAGCAGGGCAGGGCAGAAGAACACTGAAGCTTTCTTT	CASRAGQKNTEAFF
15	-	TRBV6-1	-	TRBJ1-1	TGTGCCAGCAGTGAATCAGAGGGCCTGAACACTGAAGCTTTCTTT	CASSESEGLNTEAFF
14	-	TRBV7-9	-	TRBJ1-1	TGTGCCAGCAGCTTAGATATGGGGGCCACTGAAGCTTTCTTT	CASSLDMGATEAFF
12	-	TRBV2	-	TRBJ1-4	TGTGCCAGCGATCGGGAAAGGTCAAAACTGTTTTTT	CASDRERSKLFF
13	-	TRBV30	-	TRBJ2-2	TGTGCCTGGAGTGTACGGGGAACCGGGGAGCTGTTTTTT	CAWSVRGTGELFF
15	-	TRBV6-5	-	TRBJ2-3	TGTGCCAGCAGTTACTCGAAGACTAGCACAGATACGCAGTATTTT	CASSYSKTSTDTQYF
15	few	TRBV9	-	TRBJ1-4	TGTGCCAGCAGCGTAGGCCCAGGCGCTAATGAAAAACTGTTTTTT	CASSVGPGANEKLFF
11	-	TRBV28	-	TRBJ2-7	TGTGCCAGCAGTTTCAGCTACGAGCAGTACTTC	CASSFSYEQYF
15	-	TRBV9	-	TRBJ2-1	TGTGCCAGCAGCGTAGGGGGCGGCTCCTACAATGAGCAGTTCTTC	CASSVGGGSYNEQFF
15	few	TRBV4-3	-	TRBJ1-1	TGCGCCAGCAGCCAAGGGGACACAATGAACACTGAAGCTTTCTTT	CASSQGDTMNTEAFF
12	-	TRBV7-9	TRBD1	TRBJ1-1	TGTGCCAGCAGCCGCGGACAGGTGGCGGCTTTCTTT	CASSRGQVAAFF
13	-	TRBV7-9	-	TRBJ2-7	TGTGCCAGCAGCGACAGTGCTACCTACGAGCAGTACTTC	CASSDSATYEQYF
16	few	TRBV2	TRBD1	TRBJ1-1	TGTGCCAGCAGTCTAAACGGACGACAGGGGGTCACTGAAGCTTTCTTT	CASSLNGRQGVTEAFF
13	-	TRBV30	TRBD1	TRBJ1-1	TGTGCCTGGAAGGGACAGCCGAACACTGAAGCTTTCTTT	CAWKGQPNTEAFF
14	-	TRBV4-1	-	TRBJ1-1	TGCGCCAGCAGCCAAGGAACAGGGCCCTTTGAAGCTTTCTTT	CASSQGTGPFEAFF
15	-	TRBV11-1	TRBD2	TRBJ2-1	TGTGCCAGCAGCCCGCGGACTAGCGGGGGAAATGAGCAGTTCTTC	CASSPRTSGGNEQFF
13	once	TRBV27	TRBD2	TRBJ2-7	TGTGCCAGCAGGTTAGCGGGATCCTACGAGCAGTACTTC	CASRLAGSYEQYF
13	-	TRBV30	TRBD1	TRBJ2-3	TGTGCCTGGAGCGGACAGGGCACAGATACGCAGTATTTT	CAWSGQGTDTQYF
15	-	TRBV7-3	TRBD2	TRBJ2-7	TGTGCCAGCAGCTTAAATCCAGCGGGGTTCAACGAGCAGTACTTC	CASSLNPAGFNEQYF
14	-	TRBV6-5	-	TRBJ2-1	TGTGCCAGCAGTACCGACGGACTGTTCAATGAGCAGTTCTTC	CASSTDGLFNEQFF
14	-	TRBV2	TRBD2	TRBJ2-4	TGTGCCAGCTTATCGGGGGGGAGCAAAAACATTCAGTACTTC	CASLSGGSKNIQYF
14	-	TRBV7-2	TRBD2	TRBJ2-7	TGTGCCAGCAGCTTAGATTCGCGGGGGGCCCCGGGGGGTTTC	CASSLDSRGAPGGF
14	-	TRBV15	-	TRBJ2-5	TGTGCCACCAGCAGACTAGAGGTTCAGGAGACCCAGTACTTC	CATSRLEVQETQYF
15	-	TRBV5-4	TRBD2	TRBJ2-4	TGTGCCAGCAGACTAGCGGAGGGGGGTAAAAACATTCAGTACTTC	CASRLAEGGKNIQYF
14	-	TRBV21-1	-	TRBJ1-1	TGTGCCAGCAGCAATTTATTGTTGGGGAGGTTGGCTTTCTTT	CASSNLLLGRLAFF
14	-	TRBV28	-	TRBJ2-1	TGTGCCAGCACTCCACTGGGCCTGAACAATGAGCAGTTCTTC	CASTPLGLNNEQFF
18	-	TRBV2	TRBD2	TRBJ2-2	TGTGCCAGCAAGACTACTAGCGGGGGGTCTTCGAACACCGGGGAGCTGTTTTTT	CASKTTSGGSSNTGELFF
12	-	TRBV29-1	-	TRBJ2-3	TGCAGCGTTGGCGGGGGCGGGGTCCCGCAGTATTTT	CSVGGGGVPQYF
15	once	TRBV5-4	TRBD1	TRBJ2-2	TGTGCCAGCAGCTCCCCGGGACAGGGGTGGGGGGAGCTGTTTTTT	CASSSPGQGWGELFF
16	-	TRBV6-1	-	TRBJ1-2	TGTGCCAGCAGTGAACATGCGGGGAGAGGACTTTACGGCTACACCTTC	CASSEHAGRGLYGYTF
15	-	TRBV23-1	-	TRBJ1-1	TGCGCCAGAGACCCTAAGCGGGCGAATTTGACTGAAGCTTTCTTT	CARDPKRANLTEAFF
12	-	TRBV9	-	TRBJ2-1	TGTGCCAGCAGCGCCCTCGGCAATGAGCAGTTCTTC	CASSALGNEQFF
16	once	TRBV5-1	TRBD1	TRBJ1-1	TGCGCCAGCAGCTTCTCTACAGGGGGACCCAACACTGAAGCTTTCTTT	CASSFSTGGPNTEAFF
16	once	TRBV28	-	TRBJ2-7	TGTGCCAGCAGTTCGAGATACCGGGGGGCGGACTACGAGCAGTACTTC	CASSSRYRGADYEQYF
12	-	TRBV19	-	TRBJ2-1	TGTGCCAGTAGTAGGAGTTACAATGAGCAGTTCTTC	CASSRSYNEQFF
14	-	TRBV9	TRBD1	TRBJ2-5	TGTGCCAGCAGCGTACAGACAGGGGGAGAGACCCAGTACTTC	CASSVQTGGETQYF
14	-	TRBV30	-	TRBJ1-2	TGTGCCTGGACCCCCGGGAGGATAAGGGGTGGCTACACCTTC	CAWTPGRIRGGYTF
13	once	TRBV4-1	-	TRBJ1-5	TGCGCCAGCAGCCAAGCCCGGTCGCGGCCCCAGCATTTT	CASSQARSRPQHF
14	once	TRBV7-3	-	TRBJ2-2	TGTGCCAGCAGCTTCTCTCCGTCCACCGGGGAGCTGTTTTTT	CASSFSPSTGELFF
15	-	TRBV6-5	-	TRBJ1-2	TGTGCCAGCAGTTACTCGGGCACCGTCCACTATGGCTACACCTTC	CASSYSGTVHYGYTF
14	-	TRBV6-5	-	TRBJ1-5	TGTGCCAGCAGTTCAGCAGGGAACAATCAGCCCCAGCATTTT	CASSSAGNNQPQHF
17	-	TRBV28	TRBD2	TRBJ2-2	TGTGCCAGCAGTCCCCTGGGTGGGGCGGGGGGGACCGGGGAGCTGTTTTTT	CASSPLGGAGGTGELFF
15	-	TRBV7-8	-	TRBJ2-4	TGTGCCAGCAGCTTAAGAGGGCAAGGCAAAAACATTCAGTACTTC	CASSLRGQGKNIQYF
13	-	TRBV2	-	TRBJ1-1	TGTGCCAGCAGTGATCCGAGACAGATCGAAGCTTTCTTT	CASSDPRQIEAFF